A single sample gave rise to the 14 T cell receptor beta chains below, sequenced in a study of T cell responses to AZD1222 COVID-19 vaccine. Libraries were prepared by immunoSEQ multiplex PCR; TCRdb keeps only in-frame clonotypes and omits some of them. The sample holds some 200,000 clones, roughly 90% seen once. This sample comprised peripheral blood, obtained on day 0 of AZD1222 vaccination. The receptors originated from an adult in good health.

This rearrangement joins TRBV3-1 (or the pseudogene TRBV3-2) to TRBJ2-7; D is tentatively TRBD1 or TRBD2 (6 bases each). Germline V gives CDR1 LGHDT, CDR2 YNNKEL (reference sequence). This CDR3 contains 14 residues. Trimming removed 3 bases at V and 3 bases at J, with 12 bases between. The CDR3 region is CASSQGGYLYEQYF. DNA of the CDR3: TGTGCCAGCAGCCAGGGGGGCTATCTCTACGAGCAGTACTTC.

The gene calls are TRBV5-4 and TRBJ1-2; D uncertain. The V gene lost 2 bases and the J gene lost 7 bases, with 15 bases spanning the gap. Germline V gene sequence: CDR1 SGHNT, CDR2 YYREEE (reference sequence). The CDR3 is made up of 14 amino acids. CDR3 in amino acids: CASSLGGLPAGYTF. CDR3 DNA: TGTGCCAGCAGCTTAGGTGGGCTCCCGGCTGGCTACACCTTC.

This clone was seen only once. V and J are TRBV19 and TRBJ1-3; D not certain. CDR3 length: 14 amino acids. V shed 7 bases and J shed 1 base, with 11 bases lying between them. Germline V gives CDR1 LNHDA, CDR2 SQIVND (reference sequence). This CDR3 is CASISINSGNTIYF. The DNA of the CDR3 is TGTGCCAGTATCTCCATTAATTCTGGAAACACCATATATTTT. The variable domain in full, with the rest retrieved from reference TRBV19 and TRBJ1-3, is DGGITQSPKYLFRKEGQNVTLSCEQNLNHDAMYWYRQDPGQGLRLIYYSQIVNDFQKGDIAEGYSVSREKKESFPLTVTSAQKNPTAFYLCASISINSGNTIYFGEGSWLTVV.

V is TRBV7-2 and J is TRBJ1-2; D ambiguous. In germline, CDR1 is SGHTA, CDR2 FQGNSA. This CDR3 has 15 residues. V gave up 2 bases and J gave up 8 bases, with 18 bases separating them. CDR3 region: CASSLSRTEFRGYTF. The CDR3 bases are TGTGCCAGCAGCTTATCCCGGACGGAGTTCCGGGGCTACACCTTC.

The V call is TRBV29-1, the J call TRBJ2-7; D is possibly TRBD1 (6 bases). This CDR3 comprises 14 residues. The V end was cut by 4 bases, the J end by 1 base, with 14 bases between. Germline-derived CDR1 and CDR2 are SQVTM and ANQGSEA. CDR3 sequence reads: CSVGGQTYSYEQYF. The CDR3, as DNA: TGCAGCGTTGGAGGACAGACTTATTCCTACGAGCAGTACTTC.

The DNA for the CDR3 is TGTGCCAGCAGCCGAACCGGGACAGTCTATGGCTACACCTTC. This codes for CASSRTGTVYGYTF. The chain combines TRBV7-3 with TRBJ1-2, with 7 nucleotides matching TRBD1. With V trimmed by 5 bases and J by 4 bases, 7 bases remained unmatched. Germline CDR1 is SGHTA and CDR2 is FQGTGA. CDR3 length: 14 amino acids.

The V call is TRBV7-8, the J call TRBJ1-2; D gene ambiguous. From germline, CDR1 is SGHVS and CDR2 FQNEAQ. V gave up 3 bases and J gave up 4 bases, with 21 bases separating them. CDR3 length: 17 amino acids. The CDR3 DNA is TGTGCCAGCAGCTTGGATTCCGAGAATCGAGCGGTCTATGGCTACACCTTC. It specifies CASSLDSENRAVYGYTF.

CDR3 sequence (DNA): TGTGCCAGCAGCACAGCATTTGGGGGCACCAACACTGAAGCTTTCTTT. Encoded protein: CASSTAFGGTNTEAFF. The genes are TRBV11-2 and TRBJ1-1; maybe TRBD1 (6 bases). Germline CDR1 reads SGHAT; CDR2 reads FQNNGV. V lost 5 bases and J lost 2, with 18 bases in between. The CDR3 contains 16 residues.

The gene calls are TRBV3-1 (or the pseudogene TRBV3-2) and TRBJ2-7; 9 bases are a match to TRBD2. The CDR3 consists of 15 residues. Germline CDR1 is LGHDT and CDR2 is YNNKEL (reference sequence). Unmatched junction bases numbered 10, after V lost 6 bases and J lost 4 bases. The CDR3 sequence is CASSSSGRSWYEQYF. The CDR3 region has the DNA TGTGCCAGCAGTTCGAGCGGGAGGTCTTGGTACGAGCAGTACTTC.

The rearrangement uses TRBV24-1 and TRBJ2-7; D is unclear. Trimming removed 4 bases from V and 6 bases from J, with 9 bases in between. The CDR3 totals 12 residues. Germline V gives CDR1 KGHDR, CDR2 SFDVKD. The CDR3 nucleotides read TGTGCCACCAGTGACTTAGGACCCGAGCAGTACTTC. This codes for CATSDLGPEQYF.

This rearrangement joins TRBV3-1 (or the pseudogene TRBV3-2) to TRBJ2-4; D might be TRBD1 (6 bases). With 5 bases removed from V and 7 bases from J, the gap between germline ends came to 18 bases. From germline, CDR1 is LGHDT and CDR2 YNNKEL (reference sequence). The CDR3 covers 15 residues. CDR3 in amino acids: CASSFGRGGKNIQYF. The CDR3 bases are TGTGCCAGCAGCTTCGGACGAGGGGGTAAGAACATTCAGTACTTC.

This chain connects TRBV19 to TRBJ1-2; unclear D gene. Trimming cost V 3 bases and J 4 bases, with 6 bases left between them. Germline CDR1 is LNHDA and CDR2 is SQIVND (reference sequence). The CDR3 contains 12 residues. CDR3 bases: TGTGCCAGTAGTATCACGGGCTATGGCTACACCTTC. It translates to CASSITGYGYTF.

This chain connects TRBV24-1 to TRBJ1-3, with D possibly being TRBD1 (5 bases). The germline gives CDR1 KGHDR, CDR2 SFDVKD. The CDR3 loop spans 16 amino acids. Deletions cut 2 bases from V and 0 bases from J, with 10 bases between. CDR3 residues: CATSDSQDNSGNTIYF. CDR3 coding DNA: TGTGCCACCAGTGATTCCCAGGACAACTCTGGAAACACCATATATTTT.

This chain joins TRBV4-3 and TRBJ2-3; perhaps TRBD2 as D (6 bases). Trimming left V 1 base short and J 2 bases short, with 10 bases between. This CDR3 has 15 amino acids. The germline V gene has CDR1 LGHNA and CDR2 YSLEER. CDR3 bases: TGCGCCAGCAGCCAAGGGGCGGGGTACACAGATACGCAGTATTTT. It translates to CASSQGAGYTDTQYF.